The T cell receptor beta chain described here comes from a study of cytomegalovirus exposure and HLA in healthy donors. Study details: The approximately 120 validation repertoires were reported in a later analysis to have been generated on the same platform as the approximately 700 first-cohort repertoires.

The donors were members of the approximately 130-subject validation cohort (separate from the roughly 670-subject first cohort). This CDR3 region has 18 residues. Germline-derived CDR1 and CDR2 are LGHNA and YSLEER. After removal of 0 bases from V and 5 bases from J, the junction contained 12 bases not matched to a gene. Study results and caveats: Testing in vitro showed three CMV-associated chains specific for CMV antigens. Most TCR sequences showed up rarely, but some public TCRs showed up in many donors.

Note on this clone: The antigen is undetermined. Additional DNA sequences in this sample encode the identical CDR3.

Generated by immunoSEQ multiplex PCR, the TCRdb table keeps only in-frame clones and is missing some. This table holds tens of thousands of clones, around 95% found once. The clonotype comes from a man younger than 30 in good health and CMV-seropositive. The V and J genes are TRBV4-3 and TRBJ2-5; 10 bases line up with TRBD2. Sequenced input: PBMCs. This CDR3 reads CASSQEGLAGALGETQYF. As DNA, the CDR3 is TGCGCCAGCAGCCAAGAAGGGCTAGCGGGAGCCCTGGGGGAGACCCAGTACTTC.